What follows are 4 T cell receptor beta chains derived from one specimen sequenced in a study of blood T cell repertoires in COVID-19. TCRdb's copy holds only in-frame clones and misses some; the assay was immunoSEQ multiplex PCR. The top ten clones hold 1.8% of a sample with under 250,000 clones, more than 80% of them seen once. What was sequenced was PBMCs or T cells enriched from blood (not recorded which). These TCRs come from a man aged 55 to 70 who had recovered from COVID-19.

The V and J genes are TRBV4-2 and TRBJ2-1; 8 bases agree with TRBD2. CDR1 and CDR2 (germline): LGHNA, YNFKEQ. Trimming took 0 bases from V and 0 from J; bases not matched to a gene: 7. The length of the CDR3 is 18 residues. CDR3 protein: CASSQEVGLGSSYNEQFF. Written as DNA, the CDR3 is TGTGCCAGCAGCCAAGAAGTGGGACTAGGAAGCTCCTACAATGAGCAGTTCTTC.

The chain couples TRBV6-5 to TRBJ1-6; D is perhaps TRBD1 (6 bases). V lost 7 bases and J lost 10, with 17 bases in between. This CDR3 contains 14 residues. Germline V gene sequence: CDR1 MNHEY, CDR2 SVGAGI. As DNA, the CDR3 is TGTGCCAGCACTGCGACAGGTGGAGAGTCACCCCTCCACTTT. Protein: CASTATGGESPLHF.

For this clone: In the same sample, other DNA sequences code for this CDR3. The chain joins TRBV7-3 to TRBJ2-1; 12 nucleotides match TRBD2. V gave up 1 base and J gave up 6 bases; unmatched junction bases: 1. This CDR3 is built from 15 residues. CDR1 is SGHTA, CDR2 FQGTGA, per germline. The CDR3 nucleotides are TGTGCCAGCAGCTTAAGACTAGCGGGGGTCAATGAGCAGTTCTTC. Its protein is CASSLRLAGVNEQFF.

The V gene is TRBV18, the J gene TRBJ1-1, with D unresolved. The CDR3 runs 14 residues. Trimming stripped 3 bases from V and 1 base from J, with 9 bases between. Germline-derived CDR1 and CDR2 are KGHSH and LQKENI. The chain's CDR3 is CASSPVDQNTEAFF. The CDR3 nucleotides are TGTGCCAGCTCACCTGTAGATCAGAACACTGAAGCTTTCTTT.